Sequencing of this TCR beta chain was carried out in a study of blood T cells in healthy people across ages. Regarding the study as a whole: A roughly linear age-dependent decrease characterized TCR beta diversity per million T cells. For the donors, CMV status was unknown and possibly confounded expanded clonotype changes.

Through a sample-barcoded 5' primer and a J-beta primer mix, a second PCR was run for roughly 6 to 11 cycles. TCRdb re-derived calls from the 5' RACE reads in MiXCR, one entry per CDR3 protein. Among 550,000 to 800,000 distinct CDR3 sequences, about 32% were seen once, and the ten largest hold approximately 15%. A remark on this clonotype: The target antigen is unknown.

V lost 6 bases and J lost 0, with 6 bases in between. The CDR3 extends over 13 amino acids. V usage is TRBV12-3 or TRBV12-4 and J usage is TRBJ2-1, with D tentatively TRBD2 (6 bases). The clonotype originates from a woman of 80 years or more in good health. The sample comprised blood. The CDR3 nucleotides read TGTGCCAGCAGGGACTACTCCTACAATGAGCAGTTCTTC. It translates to CASRDYSYNEQFF.